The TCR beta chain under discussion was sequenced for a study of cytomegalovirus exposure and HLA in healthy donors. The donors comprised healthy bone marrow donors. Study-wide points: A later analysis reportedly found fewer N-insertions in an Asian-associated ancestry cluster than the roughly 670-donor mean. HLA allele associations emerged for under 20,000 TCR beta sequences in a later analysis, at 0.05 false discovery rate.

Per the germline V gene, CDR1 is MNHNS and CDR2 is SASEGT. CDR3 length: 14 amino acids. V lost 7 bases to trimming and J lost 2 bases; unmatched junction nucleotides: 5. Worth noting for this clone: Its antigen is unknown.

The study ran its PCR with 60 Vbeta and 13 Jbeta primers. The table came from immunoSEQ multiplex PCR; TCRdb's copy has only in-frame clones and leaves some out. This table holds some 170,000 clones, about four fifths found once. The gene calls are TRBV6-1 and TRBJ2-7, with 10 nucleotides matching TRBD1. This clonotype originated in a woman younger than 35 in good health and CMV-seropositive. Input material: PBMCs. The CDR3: CASTPGQGTYEQYF. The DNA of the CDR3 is TGTGCCAGCACCCCGGGACAGGGGACCTACGAGCAGTACTTC.